The entry below describes one T cell receptor (beta chain). Its antigen is currently unknown. This sample was included in a study of T cell responses to AZD1222 COVID-19 vaccine. Study at large: Second-dose recipients at about 4 or about 12 weeks were treated as one pooled group. Study-wide results and limits: Baseline seropositivity occurred in only six AZD1222 recipients.

Sequenced by immunoSEQ multiplex PCR; TCRdb stores in-frame clones only, minus some. The table lists about 160,000 clones, about 91% of them singletons, with over 1.1% in the top ten. The CDR3 covers 14 residues. Looked up from germline, CDR1 is MDHEN and CDR2 is SYDVKM. Trimming cost V 5 bases and J 3 bases, with 13 bases left between them. The V and J genes are TRBV28 and TRBJ1-2, with TRBD1 as a possible D gene (5 bases). The origin of this receptor is an adult in good health. The sequencing used peripheral blood, collected on day 0 of AZD1222 vaccination. CDR3 DNA sequence: TGTGCCAGCAGTCCACCTGACAGATACTATGGCTACACCTTC. This sequence encodes CASSPPDRYYGYTF.